This T cell receptor (beta chain) was captured by sequencing in a study of cytomegalovirus exposure and HLA in healthy donors. Study-level findings and limits: Most TCR beta V segments were productive about 90% or about 30% of the time in an earlier analysis.

With 9 bases clipped from V and 3 bases from J, the junction kept 2 bases outside the gene matches. Germline V gene data show CDR1 as SGHTA and CDR2 as FQGNSA. The CDR3 loop spans 11 amino acids. Nominal health characterized the donors when sampled, though unrecorded immune exposures were likely. 13 Jbeta primers and 60 Vbeta primers were used for the PCR. Sequencing was performed with immunoSEQ multiplex PCR; in TCRdb, only in-frame clones are kept and a portion is missing. This table holds 70,000 or so clones. As concerns this clone: The antigen is not known.

Sequenced: PBMCs. This sequence originates from a man aged 40-50 years in good health and CMV-seronegative. V is TRBV7-2 and J is TRBJ2-7, with 7 bases that match TRBD1. In DNA, the CDR3 is TGTGCCAGAGACAGGGTCTACGAGCAGTACTTC. Encoded protein: CARDRVYEQYF.